Below, one T cell receptor beta chain is given with its context. Its target is not known. These data are taken from a study of cytomegalovirus exposure and HLA in healthy donors. Regarding the study as a whole: When a later analysis compared HLA-associated TCR beta chains with equally common others, the HLA-associated chains turned out to be more clonally expanded and to have lower generation probabilities. As a later analysis revealed, most CMV-associated TCR beta chains appeared HLA-restricted.

PCR used 60 Vbeta primers and 13 Jbeta primers. Assay used: immunoSEQ multiplex PCR; TCRdb lists only in-frame clones, some missing. Of some 140,000 clones listed, around 75% were seen once; the top ten hold approximately 8%. All donors participated as healthy donors of bone marrow. Between the trimmed V and J ends, which lost 3 bases and 5 bases, there was a span of 23 bases. There are 17 residues in the CDR3. Germline CDR1 and CDR2: SGDLS and YYNGEE. The clonotype was recovered from a man aged 25-45 years in good health and CMV-seropositive. The chain combines TRBV9 with TRBJ1-2; D gene unclear. The sample comprised PBMCs. Here the CDR3 DNA reads TGTGCCAGCAGCGAAGACGACGGGTACGCGATGAGGTATGGCTACACCTTC. The encoded protein is CASSEDDGYAMRYGYTF.